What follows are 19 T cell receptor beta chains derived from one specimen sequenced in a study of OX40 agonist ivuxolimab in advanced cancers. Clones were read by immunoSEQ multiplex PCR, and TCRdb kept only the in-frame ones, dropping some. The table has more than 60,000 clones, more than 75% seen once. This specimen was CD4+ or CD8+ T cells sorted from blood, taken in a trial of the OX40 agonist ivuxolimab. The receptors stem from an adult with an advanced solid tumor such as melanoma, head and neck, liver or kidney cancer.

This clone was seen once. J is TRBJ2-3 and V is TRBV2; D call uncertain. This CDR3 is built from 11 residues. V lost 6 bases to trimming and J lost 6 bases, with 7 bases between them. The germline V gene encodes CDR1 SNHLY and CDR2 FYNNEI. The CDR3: CASRQWDTQYF. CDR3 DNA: TGTGCCAGCAGACAATGGGATACGCAGTATTTT.

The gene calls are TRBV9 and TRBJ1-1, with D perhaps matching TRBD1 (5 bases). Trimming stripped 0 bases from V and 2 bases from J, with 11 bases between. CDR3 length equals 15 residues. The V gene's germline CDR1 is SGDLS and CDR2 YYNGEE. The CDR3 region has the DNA TGTGCCAGCAGCGTAGCGGGGACGATCAACACTGAAGCTTTCTTT. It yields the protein CASSVAGTINTEAFF.

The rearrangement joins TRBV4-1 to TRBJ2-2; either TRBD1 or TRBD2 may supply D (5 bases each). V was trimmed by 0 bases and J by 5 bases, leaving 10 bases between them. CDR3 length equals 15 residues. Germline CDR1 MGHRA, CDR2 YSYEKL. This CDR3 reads CASSQEGVRTGELFF. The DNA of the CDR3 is TGCGCCAGCAGCCAAGAGGGGGTCAGGACCGGGGAGCTGTTTTTT.

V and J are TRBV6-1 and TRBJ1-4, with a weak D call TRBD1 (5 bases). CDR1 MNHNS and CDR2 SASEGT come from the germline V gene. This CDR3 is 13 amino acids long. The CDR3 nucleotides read TGTGCAGGCGGGGGGGGAGCCCTTGAAAAACTGTTTTTT. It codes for CAGGGGALEKLFF.

CDR3 coding DNA: TGTGCCAGCAGTTCCAGGGGGGACTACGAGCAGTACTTC. As protein: CASSSRGDYEQYF. The chain recombines TRBV6-5 with TRBJ2-7; possible D gene TRBD1, 7 bases. Germline values: CDR1 MNHEY, CDR2 SVGAGI. The CDR3 is 13 amino acids. Trimming took off 4 bases at V and 3 bases at J, with 10 bases between the two ends.

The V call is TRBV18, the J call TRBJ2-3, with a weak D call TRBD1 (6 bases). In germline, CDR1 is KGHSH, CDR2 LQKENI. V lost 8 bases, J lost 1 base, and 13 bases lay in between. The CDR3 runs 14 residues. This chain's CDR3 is CASRQAGGTDTQYF. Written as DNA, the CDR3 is TGTGCCAGCCGACAGGCCGGCGGCACAGATACGCAGTATTTT.

CDR3 sequence: CASRPTNYGYTF. The CDR3 DNA reads TGTGCCAGCAGGCCCACTAACTATGGCTACACCTTC. The rearrangement links TRBV6-5 to TRBJ1-2; D not certain. Germline CDR1 reads MNHEY; CDR2 reads SVGAGI. Trimming stripped 6 bases from V and 0 bases from J, with 5 bases between. The CDR3 length is 12 residues.

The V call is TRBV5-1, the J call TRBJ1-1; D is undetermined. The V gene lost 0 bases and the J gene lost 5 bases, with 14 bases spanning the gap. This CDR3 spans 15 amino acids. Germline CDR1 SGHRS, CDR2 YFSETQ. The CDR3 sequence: CASSLESGYRTEAFF. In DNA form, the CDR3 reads TGCGCCAGCAGCTTGGAGTCAGGCTATAGGACTGAAGCTTTCTTT.

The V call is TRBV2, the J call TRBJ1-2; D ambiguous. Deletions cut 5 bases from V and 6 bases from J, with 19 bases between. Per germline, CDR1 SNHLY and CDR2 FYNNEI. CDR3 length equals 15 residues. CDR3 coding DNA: TGTGCCAGCAGTATCTATAAGCAAGGCGGCGATGGCTACACCTTC. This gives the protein CASSIYKQGGDGYTF.

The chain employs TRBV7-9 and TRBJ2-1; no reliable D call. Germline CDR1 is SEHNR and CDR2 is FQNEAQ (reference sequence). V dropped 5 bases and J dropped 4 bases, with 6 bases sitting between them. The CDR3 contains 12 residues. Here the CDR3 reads CASSLSYNEQFF. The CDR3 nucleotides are TGTGCCAGCAGCCTATCTTACAATGAGCAGTTCTTC.

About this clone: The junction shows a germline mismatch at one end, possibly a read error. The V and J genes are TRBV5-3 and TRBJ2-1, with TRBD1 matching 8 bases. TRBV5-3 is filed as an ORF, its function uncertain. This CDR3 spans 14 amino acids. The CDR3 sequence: CASSLGQGASEQFF. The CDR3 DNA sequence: TGTGCCAGCAGCTTGGGGCAGGGGGCATCTGAGCAGTTCTTC.

DNA for the CDR3: TGTGCCAGCAGCGTTATAGCGGGAGGAGGAAATGAGCAGTTCTTC. It encodes CASSVIAGGGNEQFF. This sequence joins TRBV9 and TRBJ2-1; TRBD2 matches 10 bases. The V gene's germline CDR1 is SGDLS and CDR2 YYNGEE. CDR3 length: 15 residues. Trimming at V came to 2 bases and at J to 7 bases, leaving 6 bases not matched to a gene.

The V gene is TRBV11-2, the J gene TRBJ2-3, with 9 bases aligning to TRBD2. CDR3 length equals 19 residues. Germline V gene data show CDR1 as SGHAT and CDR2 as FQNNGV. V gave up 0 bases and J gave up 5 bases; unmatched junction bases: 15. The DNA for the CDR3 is TGTGCCAGCAGCTTAGAGGTCGGGGCGGGAGGGAAGAGAGGAGATACGCAGTATTTT. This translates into CASSLEVGAGGKRGDTQYF.

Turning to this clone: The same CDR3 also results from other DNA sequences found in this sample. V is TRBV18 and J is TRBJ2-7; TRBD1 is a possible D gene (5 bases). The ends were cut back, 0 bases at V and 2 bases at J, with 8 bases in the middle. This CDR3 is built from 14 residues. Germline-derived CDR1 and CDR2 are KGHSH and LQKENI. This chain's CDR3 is CASSPPSRAYEQYF. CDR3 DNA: TGTGCCAGCTCACCACCGTCCAGGGCCTACGAGCAGTACTTC. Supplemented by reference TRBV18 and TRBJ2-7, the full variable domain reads NAGVMQNPRHLVRRRGQEARLRCSPMKGHSHVYWYRQLPEEGLKFMVYLQKENIIDESGMPKERFSAEFPKEGPSILRIQQVVRGDSAAYFCASSPPSRAYEQYFGPGTRLTVT.

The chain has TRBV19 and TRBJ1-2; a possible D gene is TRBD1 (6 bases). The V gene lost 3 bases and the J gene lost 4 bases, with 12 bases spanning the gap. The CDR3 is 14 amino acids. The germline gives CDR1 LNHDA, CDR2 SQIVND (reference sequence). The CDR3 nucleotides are TGTGCCAGTAGTATTTTCGGGGGCGGCTATGGCTACACCTTC. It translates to CASSIFGGGYGYTF.

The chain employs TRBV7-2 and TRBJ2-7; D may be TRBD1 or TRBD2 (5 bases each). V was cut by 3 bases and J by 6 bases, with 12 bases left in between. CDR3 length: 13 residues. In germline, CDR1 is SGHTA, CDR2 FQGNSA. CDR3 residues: CASSFGWGSEQYF. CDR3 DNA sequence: TGTGCCAGCAGCTTCGGCTGGGGGTCCGAGCAGTACTTC. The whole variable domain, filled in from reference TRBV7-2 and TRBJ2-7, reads GAGVSQSPSNKVTEKGKDVELRCDPISGHTALYWYRQSLGQGLEFLIYFQGNSAPDKSGLPSDRFSAERTGGSVSTLTIQRTQQEDSAVYLCASSFGWGSEQYFGPGTRLTVT.

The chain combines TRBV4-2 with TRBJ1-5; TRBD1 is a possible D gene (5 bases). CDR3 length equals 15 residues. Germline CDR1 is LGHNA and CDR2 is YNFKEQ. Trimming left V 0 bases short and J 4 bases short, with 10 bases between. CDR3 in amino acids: CASSQDLQANQPQHF. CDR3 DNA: TGTGCCAGCAGCCAAGATCTACAGGCAAATCAGCCCCAGCATTTT.

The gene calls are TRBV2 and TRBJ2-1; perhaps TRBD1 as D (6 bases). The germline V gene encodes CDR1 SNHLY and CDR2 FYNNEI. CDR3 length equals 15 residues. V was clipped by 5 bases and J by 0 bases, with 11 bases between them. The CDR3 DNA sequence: TGTGCCAGCAGTCCGGACAGCTACTCCTACAATGAGCAGTTCTTC. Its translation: CASSPDSYSYNEQFF.

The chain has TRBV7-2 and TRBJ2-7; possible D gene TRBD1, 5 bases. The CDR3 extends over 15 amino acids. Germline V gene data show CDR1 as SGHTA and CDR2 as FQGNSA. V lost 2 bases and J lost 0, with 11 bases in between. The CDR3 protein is CASSLIGHLSYEQYF. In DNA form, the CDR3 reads TGTGCCAGCAGCTTAATCGGACACCTCTCCTACGAGCAGTACTTC.